One and the same sample provided the 3 T cell receptor beta chains below, sequenced in a study of regulatory T cells in long-lasting Graves disease. The time point is: newly diagnosed GD, antithyroid drugs for less than 3 months. Isolated PBMC RNA provided the starting material for the TCR library. Assembly of TCR beta libraries relied on iRepertoire HTBI primers together with Arm-PCR of CDR3 regions. Each CDR3 protein is one row after TCRdb ran MiXCR on the multiplex PCR reads. The data contain around 450,000 distinct CDR3 sequences, 14% to 15% of them singletons. These same data were also listed under a study on T cells in Graves' hyperthyroidism and ophthalmopathy.

The material was peripheral blood mononuclear cells (PBMCs), obtained at new diagnosis, from a patient treated with antithyroid drugs. The receptor source for this set is a woman between 35 and 50 years old with Graves disease.

This clonotype was seen repeatedly, ten times or more. The chain uses TRBV28 and TRBJ1-4; D might be TRBD1 (6 bases). Germline CDR1 is MDHEN and CDR2 is SYDVKM. V was shortened by 2 bases and J by 12 bases, with 16 bases between the two germline ends. The CDR3 is made up of 14 amino acids. The CDR3 loop is CASSLEDSKKELFF. The DNA of the CDR3 is TGTGCCAGCAGTTTAGAGGACAGCAAGAAGGAACTGTTTTTT.

This clonotype was counted at least ten times. J is TRBJ1-2 and V is TRBV28, with D maybe TRBD1 (5 bases). Per germline, CDR1 MDHEN and CDR2 SYDVKM. Trimming pared 6 bases from V and 7 bases from J, leaving 21 bases between. There are 15 residues in the CDR3. In DNA, the CDR3 is TGTGCCAGCAGCCCTATTACGGGGACGGGTCTTGGCTACACCTTC. Translated: CASSPITGTGLGYTF.

This clonotype was counted at least ten times. This chain uses TRBV11-3 with TRBJ2-1, with 7 bases that match TRBD2. Unmatched junction bases numbered 12, after V lost 5 bases and J lost 5 bases. Germline assignment: CDR1 SGHNT and CDR2 YENEEA. The CDR3 spans 16 residues. The CDR3 spells CASSPPPGRPNNEQFF. For the CDR3, the DNA is TGTGCCAGCAGCCCCCCCCCCGGGAGGCCCAACAATGAGCAGTTCTTC. The whole variable domain, filled in from reference TRBV11-3 and TRBJ2-1, reads EAGVVQSPRYKIIEKKQPVAFWCNPISGHNTLYWYLQNLGQGPELLIRYENEEAVDDSQLPKDRFSAERLKGVDSTLKIQPAELGDSAVYLCASSPPPGRPNNEQFFGPGTRLTVL.